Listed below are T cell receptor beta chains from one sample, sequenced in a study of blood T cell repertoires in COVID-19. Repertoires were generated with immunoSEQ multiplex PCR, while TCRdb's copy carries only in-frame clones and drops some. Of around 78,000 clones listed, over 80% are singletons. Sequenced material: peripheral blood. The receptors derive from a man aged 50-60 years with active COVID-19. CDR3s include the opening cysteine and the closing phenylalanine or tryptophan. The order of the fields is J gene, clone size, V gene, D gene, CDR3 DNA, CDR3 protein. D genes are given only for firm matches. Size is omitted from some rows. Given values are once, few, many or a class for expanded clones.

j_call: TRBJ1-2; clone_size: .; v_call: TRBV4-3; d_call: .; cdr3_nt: TGCGCCAGCAGCCATCACCCCCAGACAGGACCCTATGGCTACACCTTC; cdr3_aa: CASSHHPQTGPYGYTF
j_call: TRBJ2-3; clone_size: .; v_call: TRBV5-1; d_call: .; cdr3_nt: TGCGCCAGCAGTTACGGACAGGGAGGGTCTGCGGGGTATTTT; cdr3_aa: CASSYGQGGSAGYF
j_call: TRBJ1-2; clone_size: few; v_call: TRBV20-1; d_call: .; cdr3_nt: TGCAGTGCTACCGGGAGCTACACCTTC; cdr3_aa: CSATGSYTF
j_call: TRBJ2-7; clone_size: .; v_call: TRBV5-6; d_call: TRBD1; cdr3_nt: TGTGCCAGCAGCGGACCCGGGACAGGGAATCGCGAGCAGTACTTC; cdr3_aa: CASSGPGTGNREQYF
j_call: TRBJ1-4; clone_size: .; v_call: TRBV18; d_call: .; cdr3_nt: TGTGCCAGCTCACCCCAGGGGAGGGGGAATGAAAAACTGTTTTTT; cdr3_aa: CASSPQGRGNEKLFF
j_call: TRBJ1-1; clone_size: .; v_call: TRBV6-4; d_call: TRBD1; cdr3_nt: TGTGCCAGCAGTGAGGACAGGTGGAACACTGAAGCTTTCTTT; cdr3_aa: CASSEDRWNTEAFF
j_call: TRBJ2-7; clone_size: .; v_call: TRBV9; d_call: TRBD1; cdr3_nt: TGTGCCAGCAGCGCCACCCCCGGGACAGGCTCCTACGAGCAGTACTTC; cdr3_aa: CASSATPGTGSYEQYF
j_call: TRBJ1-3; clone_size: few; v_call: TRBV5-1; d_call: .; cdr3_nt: TGCGCCAGCAGCTTGGGCGCCTCTGGAAACACCATATATTTT; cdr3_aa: CASSLGASGNTIYF
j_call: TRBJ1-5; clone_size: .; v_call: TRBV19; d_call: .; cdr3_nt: TGTGCCAGTAGTATGAGGTGGGGCGGTCAGCCCCAGCATTTT; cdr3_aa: CASSMRWGGQPQHF
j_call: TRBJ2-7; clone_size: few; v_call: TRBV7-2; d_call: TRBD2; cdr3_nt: TGTGCCAGCAGCCATCGGGGGGAGGACTACGAGCAGTACTTC; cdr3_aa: CASSHRGEDYEQYF
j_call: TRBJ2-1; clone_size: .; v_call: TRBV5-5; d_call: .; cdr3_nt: TGTGCCAGCAGCTTACGGACAGATTGGGCCTTGTCGTTCTTC; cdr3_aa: CASSLRTDWALSFF
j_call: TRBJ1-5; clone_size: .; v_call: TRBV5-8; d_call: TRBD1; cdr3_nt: TGTGCCAGCAGCAGCCGGGACAGGGATCACCAGCATTTT; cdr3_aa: CASSSRDRDHQHF
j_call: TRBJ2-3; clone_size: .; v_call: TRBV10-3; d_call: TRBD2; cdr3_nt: TGTGCCATCAGCCAGACTAGCGGGAGAGGAGATACGCAGTATTTT; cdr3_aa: CAISQTSGRGDTQYF